These 10 T cell receptor beta chains were all obtained from the same sample, sequenced in a study of T cell changes during pregnancy in multiple sclerosis. Profiling relied on immunoSEQ multiplex PCR, and the TCRdb table lists in-frame clones only, not all of them. Of about 34,000 clones in the sample, roughly 89% are singletons; the top ten hold 3.5%. The specimen comprised CD8+ T cells from peripheral blood mononuclear cells, sampled in the third trimester of pregnancy. These receptors were taken from a female donor with multiple sclerosis, enrolled in a pregnancy study.

The chain carries TRBV2 and TRBJ1-1, with TRBD1 as a possible D gene (5 bases). The CDR3 is made up of 14 amino acids. V was clipped by 6 bases and J by 9 bases, with 20 bases between them. Looked up from germline, CDR1 is SNHLY and CDR2 is FYNNEI. The DNA of the CDR3 is TGTGCCAGCAGATCCCGGACAAGTAAAGGGAAAGCTTTCTTT. It translates to CASRSRTSKGKAFF.

This clone was seen only once. The genes are TRBV6-5 and TRBJ2-1, with 9 bases lining up with TRBD2. Germline CDR1 reads MNHEY; CDR2 reads SVGAGI. J gave up 4 bases and V 6 bases, and 7 bases lay outside the gene matches. This CDR3 has 15 residues. CDR3 sequence reads: CASRTTSGRYNEQFF. As DNA, the CDR3 is TGTGCCAGCAGAACGACTAGCGGCCGGTACAATGAGCAGTTCTTC.

This clone was picked up one time. The CDR3: CASSGDRGDPEAFF. The CDR3, as DNA: TGTGCCAGCAGCGGGGACAGGGGAGACCCTGAAGCTTTCTTT. The rearrangement joins TRBV5-8 to TRBJ1-1, with 10 bases fitting TRBD1. In germline, CDR1 is SGHTS, CDR2 YDEGEE. Unmatched junction bases numbered 6, after V lost 4 bases and J lost 6 bases. The CDR3 runs 14 residues.

The genes are TRBV4-1 and TRBJ2-1; D may be TRBD2 (6 bases). The CDR3 contains 12 residues. CDR1 is MGHRA, CDR2 YSYEKL, per germline. The V gene lost 3 bases and the J gene lost 10 bases, with 10 bases spanning the gap. CDR3 in DNA: TGCGCCAGCAGCCAGGGGGGTCAGGAGCAGTTCTTC. Its protein product is CASSQGGQEQFF.

This clone was observed a single time. The rearrangement joins TRBV6-6 to TRBJ1-2, with a weak D call TRBD1 (5 bases). CDR3 length: 13 amino acids. The V gene's germline CDR1 is MNHNY and CDR2 SVGAGI (reference sequence). Trimming took off 5 bases at V and 1 base at J, with 8 bases between the two ends. The CDR3: CASSLTDNYGYTF. In DNA, the CDR3 is TGTGCCAGCAGTCTGACAGATAACTATGGCTACACCTTC.

The CDR3 coding sequence is TGTGCCAGCAGTGAAGCAGCAGGGGGAAGGCGTCAGCCCCAGCATTTT. Its translation is CASSEAAGGRRQPQHF. The V call is TRBV2, the J call TRBJ1-5, with 7 nucleotides matching TRBD1. The CDR3 sequence is 16 residues long. V shed 0 bases, J shed 6 bases, and the junction held 8 bases outside the gene matches. CDR1 and CDR2 (germline): SNHLY, FYNNEI.

J is TRBJ1-1 and V is TRBV21-1; the table's D call TRBD1 went unverified against the DNA. TRBV21-1 is given as a pseudogene. This CDR3 comprises 15 residues. CDR3 sequence: CASSKEDRGLSEAFF. The CDR3 DNA reads as TGTGCCAGCAGCAAAGAGGACAGGGGGCTATCTGAAGCTTTCTTT.

V gene TRBV7-8 combines with J gene TRBJ2-7, with D perhaps matching TRBD1 (5 bases). Trimming pared 1 base from V and 0 bases from J, leaving 13 bases between. CDR3 size: 16 residues. The germline gives CDR1 SGHVS, CDR2 FQNEAQ. The CDR3, as DNA: TGTGCCAGCAGCTTAGGCGGATGGGGCAGCTCCTACGAGCAGTACTTC. Translating it yields CASSLGGWGSSYEQYF.

The chain combines TRBV30 with TRBJ1-1, with 9 bases fitting TRBD1. The CDR3 extends over 16 amino acids. J gave up 8 bases and V 5 bases, and 18 bases lay outside the gene matches. Germline lookup yields CDR1 GTSNPN and CDR2 SVGIG (reference sequence). CDR3 loop: CAWGDVPGQGRPEAFF. In nucleotides, the CDR3 is TGTGCCTGGGGCGACGTTCCGGGACAGGGCAGACCGGAAGCTTTCTTT.

This clone has more than one count but fewer than ten. The chain has TRBV7-8 and TRBJ2-5; D possibly corresponds to TRBD1 (5 bases). Trimming cost V 5 bases and J 2 bases, with 12 bases left between them. The CDR3 loop spans 14 amino acids. Germline V gives CDR1 SGHVS, CDR2 FQNEAQ. The CDR3 is CASSPRTNQETQYF. DNA for the CDR3: TGTGCCAGCAGCCCCCGGACAAATCAAGAGACCCAGTACTTC.